Listed here are 23 T cell receptor beta chains from one sample, sequenced in a study of blood T cell repertoires in COVID-19. Here immunoSEQ multiplex PCR was the method, and the copy in TCRdb shows in-frame clones only, minus some. This table has 80,000 to 90,000 clones, roughly 90% appearing once. Sequences were obtained from peripheral blood. All receptors come from an elderly man with active or convalescent COVID-19.

This chain uses TRBV25-1 with TRBJ2-7, with TRBD1 identical over 10 bases. The CDR3 is made up of 13 amino acids. Germline trimming cut 7 bases from V and 6 bases from J; bases unmatched to any gene: 6. Germline values: CDR1 MGHDK, CDR2 SYGVNS. The CDR3 is CASMDRGVGEQYF. In nucleotides, the CDR3 is TGTGCCAGCATGGACAGGGGGGTAGGCGAGCAGTACTTC.

The gene calls are TRBV2 and TRBJ2-7; possibly TRBD1 for D (5 bases). Germline V lookup: CDR1 SNHLY, CDR2 FYNNEI. The CDR3 covers 14 residues. V was pared by 3 bases and J by 3 bases, with 12 bases between. The CDR3 DNA reads as TGTGCCAGCAGTGATAAGGGCAGGGTCTACGAGCAGTACTTC. This translates into CASSDKGRVYEQYF.

This chain uses TRBV19 with TRBJ2-3; 11 nucleotides match TRBD2. Germline lookup yields CDR1 LNHDA and CDR2 SQIVND (reference sequence). With V trimmed by 4 bases and J by 5 bases, 8 bases remained unmatched. The CDR3 covers 16 residues. The DNA of the CDR3 is TGTGCCAGTAGTAGCTTAGCGGGAGGGCCGTTAGATACGCAGTATTTT. It specifies CASSSLAGGPLDTQYF.

The rearrangement uses TRBV5-1 and TRBJ1-4; 7 bases map to TRBD1. The V gene end was trimmed by 0 bases and the J gene end by 8 bases; junction bases not matched to a gene: 4. This CDR3 is 14 amino acids long. CDR1 is SGHRS and CDR2 is YFSETQ in the germline V gene. The CDR3 DNA sequence: TGCGCCAGCAGCTTGGCCGGGACAGAGGAAAAACTGTTTTTT. Protein product: CASSLAGTEEKLFF.

The table lists this clone with a count of one. The chain carries TRBV6-5 and TRBJ2-2; 7 bases agree with TRBD1. Germline V CDR1 and CDR2: MNHEY, SVGAGI. Unmatched junction bases numbered 9, after V lost 6 bases and J lost 8 bases. The CDR3 is 14 residues long. In DNA, the CDR3 is TGTGCCAGCAGACCTCCGTACAGGGGAGGGGAGCTGTTTTTT. It encodes CASRPPYRGGELFF.

The chain joins TRBV19 to TRBJ1-5; 8 nucleotides agree with TRBD1. The germline V gene has CDR1 LNHDA and CDR2 SQIVND (reference sequence). V dropped 8 bases and J dropped 4; count of bases not matched to a gene: 10. The CDR3 totals 15 residues. Here the CDR3 reads CASLSGGGRNQPQHF. The CDR3 DNA is TGTGCCAGTTTGTCAGGGGGCGGCCGTAATCAGCCCCAGCATTTT. The whole variable domain, filled in from reference TRBV19 and TRBJ1-5, reads DGGITQSPKYLFRKEGQNVTLSCEQNLNHDAMYWYRQDPGQGLRLIYYSQIVNDFQKGDIAEGYSVSREKKESFPLTVTSAQKNPTAFYLCASLSGGGRNQPQHFGDGTRLSIL.

This rearrangement joins TRBV6-5 to TRBJ1-1, with D maybe TRBD1 (6 bases). CDR1 and CDR2 from the germline V gene are MNHEY and SVGAGI. This CDR3 is 13 amino acids long. Trimming left V 7 bases short and J 2 bases short, with 11 bases between. The CDR3 reads CASTWTANTEAFF. The DNA for the CDR3 is TGTGCCAGCACCTGGACAGCAAACACTGAAGCTTTCTTT.

The rearrangement links TRBV30 to TRBJ2-1; D may be TRBD2 (5 bases). The V gene's germline CDR1 is GTSNPN and CDR2 SVGIG (reference sequence). This CDR3 spans 16 amino acids. With 8 bases removed from V and 0 bases from J, the gap between germline ends came to 20 bases. The CDR3 reads CAPNPLTRSSYNEQFF. CDR3 DNA: TGTGCCCCAAACCCCCTTACTAGGAGCTCCTACAATGAGCAGTTCTTC.

Here the CDR3 DNA reads TGTGCCAGCAGAAGGACAGGGTCTTTAGATGAGCAGTTCTTC. This sequence encodes CASRRTGSLDEQFF. V gene TRBV7-9 combines with J gene TRBJ2-1; 8 nucleotides line up with TRBD1. The ends lost 6 bases at V and 8 bases at J; junction bases unmatched: 9. Germline V gene sequence: CDR1 SEHNR, CDR2 FQNEAQ (reference sequence). The CDR3 has 14 residues. The variable domain in full, with the rest retrieved from reference TRBV7-9 and TRBJ2-1, is DTGVSQNPRHKITKRGQNVTFRCDPISEHNRLYWYRQTLGQGPEFLTYFQNEAQLEKSRLLSDRFSAERPKGSFSTLEIQRTEQGDSAMYLCASRRTGSLDEQFFGPGTRLTVL.

J is TRBJ2-2 and V is TRBV5-8; 7 bases are a match to TRBD1. Germline CDR1 SGHTS, CDR2 YDEGEE. The CDR3 is 13 residues long. V trimming: 5 bases; J trimming: 4 bases; junction bases outside the gene matches: 2. The CDR3 nucleotides read TGTGCCAGCAGGTACAGGGGCACCGGGGAGCTGTTTTTT. This codes for CASRYRGTGELFF.

There are a few counts of this clone. J is TRBJ1-2 and V is TRBV18; the match to TRBD1 covers 7 bases. V shed 4 bases and J 3 bases; nucleotides not matched to a gene: 8. Germline values: CDR1 KGHSH, CDR2 LQKENI. CDR3 length: 15 residues. Here the CDR3 reads CASSLSDRVDYGYTF. Written as DNA, the CDR3 is TGTGCCAGCTCACTTTCAGACAGGGTGGACTATGGCTACACCTTC.

V gene TRBV30 combines with J gene TRBJ1-2; TRBD1 agrees at 7 bases. The trim removed 2 bases at V and 4 bases at J, leaving 1 base unmatched. This CDR3 has 12 amino acids. Per the germline V gene, CDR1 is GTSNPN and CDR2 is SVGIG (reference sequence). The CDR3 spells CAWSSGGYGYTF. CDR3 DNA: TGTGCCTGGAGTTCAGGGGGCTATGGCTACACCTTC.

The V gene is TRBV10-3, the J gene TRBJ2-3; 9 bases line up with TRBD2. V dropped 5 bases and J dropped 3; count of bases not matched to a gene: 9. CDR3 size: 16 residues. Germline V gives CDR1 ENHRY, CDR2 SYGVKD. The CDR3 bases are TGTGCCATCAGTTGGGGCGGGAGGGCCGATACAGATACGCAGTATTTT. Amino acids: CAISWGGRADTDTQYF.

V gene TRBV28 combines with J gene TRBJ1-2; D is uncertain. CDR3 length equals 12 residues. V was shortened by 5 bases and J by 8 bases, with 12 bases between the two germline ends. Germline CDR1 reads MDHEN; CDR2 reads SYDVKM. Written as DNA, the CDR3 is TGTGCCAGCAGTCTCTTTCGGGGAGGCTACACCTTC. It yields the protein CASSLFRGGYTF.

DNA of the CDR3: TGTGCCAGCAGCTCGGGACTAGCGGGAGCCACAGATACGCAGTATTTT. This translates into CASSSGLAGATDTQYF. The chain is built from TRBV7-9 and TRBJ2-3; 14 positions match TRBD2. The ends lost 4 bases at V and 2 bases at J; junction bases unmatched: 2. CDR3 length: 16 residues. Per germline, CDR1 SEHNR and CDR2 FQNEAQ (reference sequence).

J is TRBJ2-1 and V is TRBV4-2, with D unclear. In germline, CDR1 is LGHNA, CDR2 YNFKEQ. The CDR3 runs to 17 residues. V was shortened by 0 bases and J by 0 bases, with 12 bases between the two germline ends. In DNA, the CDR3 is TGTGCCAGCAGCCAAGATATTACTACCAGCTCCTACAATGAGCAGTTCTTC. This sequence encodes CASSQDITTSSYNEQFF.

This clone was recorded a few times. The rearrangement links TRBV30 to TRBJ2-7; TRBD2 might be the D (6 bases). The CDR3 has 12 residues. Germline CDR1 GTSNPN, CDR2 SVGIG (reference sequence). The germline V and J ends were trimmed by 3 bases and 2 bases, with 8 bases remaining between them. CDR3 loop: CAWSGSAYEQYF. In nucleotides, the CDR3 is TGTGCCTGGAGCGGGAGCGCCTACGAGCAGTACTTC. The variable domain in full, completed from reference TRBV30 and TRBJ2-7, reads SQTIHQWPATLVQPVGSPLSLECTVEGTSNPNLYWYRQAAGRGLQLLFYSVGIGQISSEVPQNLSASRPQDRQFILSSKKLLLSDSGFYLCAWSGSAYEQYFGPGTRLTVT.

This sequence joins TRBV12-3 or TRBV12-4 and TRBJ2-1, with D tentatively TRBD2 (7 bases). V shed 7 bases and J shed 6 bases, with 13 bases lying between them. CDR3 length: 13 amino acids. The CDR3 nucleotides are TGTGCCAGCACCTTGGGGGGGGCCAATGAGCAGTTCTTC. It specifies CASTLGGANEQFF.

The chain has TRBV9 and TRBJ2-1; maybe TRBD1 (5 bases). The CDR3 contains 15 residues. V was shortened by 2 bases and J by 3 bases, with 12 bases between the two germline ends. Germline V CDR1 and CDR2: SGDLS, YYNGEE. In nucleotides, the CDR3 is TGTGCCAGCAGCGTGGGTCAGGGATACTACAATGAGCAGTTCTTC. Translating gives CASSVGQGYYNEQFF.

The sample holds a few counts of this clone. V and J are TRBV5-5 and TRBJ2-7; 7 bases fit TRBD1. This CDR3 region has 13 residues. The germline V gene encodes CDR1 SGHKS and CDR2 YYEKEE (reference sequence). The junction had 7 bases not matched to a gene; V was cut back by 6 bases and J by 4 bases. CDR3 nucleotides: TGTGCCAGCACCCAATGGACAGGTTACGAGCAGTACTTC. As protein: CASTQWTGYEQYF.

The CDR3 DNA sequence: TGTGCCACCAGGCCGACTAGCCTCGGGGAGCTGTTTTTT. Its translation is CATRPTSLGELFF. The V call is TRBV24-1, the J call TRBJ2-2, with TRBD2 identical over 7 bases. The V gene end was trimmed by 7 bases and the J gene end by 7 bases; junction bases not matched to a gene: 5. Germline V gives CDR1 KGHDR, CDR2 SFDVKD. The CDR3 length is 13 residues.

The chain is built from TRBV2 and TRBJ2-1, with unresolved D. Germline V gene data show CDR1 as SNHLY and CDR2 as FYNNEI. CDR3 size: 12 residues. The V gene lost 4 bases and the J gene lost 8 bases, with 9 bases spanning the gap. The CDR3 spells CASSGVGYEQFF. The CDR3 DNA is TGTGCCAGCAGTGGAGTCGGGTATGAGCAGTTCTTC.

The rearrangement uses TRBV7-2 and TRBJ2-5; 11 bases agree with TRBD1. CDR1 is SGHTA and CDR2 is FQGNSA in the germline V gene. V lost 1 base, J lost 0 bases, and 1 base stayed unmatched. The CDR3 spans 16 residues. In nucleotides, the CDR3 is TGTGCCAGCAGCTTAGGGGACAGGGGGAACCAAGAGACCCAGTACTTC. This gives the protein CASSLGDRGNQETQYF.